This paragraph reports one TCR beta chain. Its matching antigen is unknown. This sample is part of a study of blood T cells in healthy people across ages. Overall study results and limits: With unsorted PBMCs, a conclusive comparison of naive versus antigen-experienced cells was not possible.

Germline V gives CDR1 KGHDR, CDR2 SFDVKD. This CDR3 contains 16 residues. The junction had 6 bases not matched to a gene; V was cut back by 0 bases and J by 5 bases. Primers used in a second PCR of roughly 7 to 11 cycles were a sample-barcoded 5' primer and a J-beta primer mix. Each cDNA molecule was tagged by a template-switch adaptor with 12 random nucleotides. TCRdb independently ran MiXCR on the 5' RACE reads; one entry per CDR3 protein. The sample has roughly 1,800,000 distinct CDR3 sequences; roughly 50% are singletons. The sequencing sample was made of blood. This TCR was recovered from a woman aged 40 to 50 in good health. The chain combines TRBV24-1 with TRBJ2-5, with 9 bases identical to TRBD1. The CDR3 reads CATSDLTGGFPETQYF. As DNA, the CDR3 is TGTGCCACCAGTGATTTGACAGGGGGCTTTCCGGAGACCCAGTACTTC.